One sample yielded the 27 T cell receptor beta chains listed below, sequenced in a study of graft-versus-host responses after intestinal transplantation. Sequencing was performed with immunoSEQ multiplex PCR; in TCRdb, only in-frame clones are kept and a portion is missing. The sample shows around 120,000 clones, 90% of them seen only once. No antigen has been assigned to these receptors. The source was unstimulated CD4+ T cells sorted from spleen or lymph node cells, collected before intestinal transplant. The receptors were gathered from a human donor who received an intestinal transplant.

This chain joins TRBV25-1 and TRBJ1-2, with D maybe TRBD1 (6 bases). Trimming removed 3 bases from V and 7 bases from J, with 18 bases in between. Germline CDR1 is MGHDK and CDR2 is SYGVNS. The CDR3 length is 15 residues. The CDR3 coding sequence is TGTGCCAGCAGTGAGACCTTACAGGGAAGGAGTGGCTACACCTTC. Translation: CASSETLQGRSGYTF.

This chain connects TRBV29-1 to TRBJ2-1; 8 positions agree with TRBD2. Germline V gene sequence: CDR1 SQVTM, CDR2 ANQGSEA. This CDR3 region has 15 residues. V dropped 6 bases and J dropped 10; count of bases not matched to a gene: 17. CDR3 amino acids: CSVDWGSGVTREQFF. CDR3 DNA: TGCAGCGTCGATTGGGGTAGCGGGGTCACTAGGGAGCAGTTCTTC.

This chain uses TRBV30 with TRBJ2-2, with D perhaps matching TRBD2 (6 bases). Germline V gene sequence: CDR1 GTSNPN, CDR2 SVGIG (reference sequence). V lost 3 bases, J lost 6 bases, and 11 bases lay in between. The CDR3 runs to 13 residues. CDR3 sequence reads: CAWRGGASGELFF. CDR3 nucleotides: TGTGCCTGGAGGGGAGGTGCCTCCGGGGAGCTGTTTTTT.

The chain is built from TRBV6-6 and TRBJ1-1; perhaps TRBD1 as D (5 bases). Deletions cut 2 bases from V and 11 bases from J, with 15 bases between. Germline V gene sequence: CDR1 MNHNY, CDR2 SVGAGI (reference sequence). This CDR3 region has 13 residues. The CDR3 coding sequence is TGTGCCAGCAGTTACCCGACTCCCCCAGGGGCTTTCTTT. Residues: CASSYPTPPGAFF.

The chain has TRBV27 and TRBJ2-7; unclear D gene. The CDR3 has 14 amino acids. Germline V gene data show CDR1 as MNHEY and CDR2 as SMNVEV (reference sequence). V gave up 7 bases and J gave up 4 bases, with 17 bases separating them. CDR3 in amino acids: CASTARFGRYEQYF. CDR3 nucleotide sequence: TGTGCCAGCACCGCCCGGTTCGGTCGTTACGAGCAGTACTTC.

This chain joins TRBV28 and TRBJ2-1, with 15 bases that match TRBD2. Trimming at V came to 3 bases and at J to 5 bases, leaving 8 bases not matched to a gene. Germline CDR1 reads MDHEN; CDR2 reads SYDVKM. The CDR3 loop spans 18 amino acids. DNA of the CDR3: TGTGCCAGCAGTTTCGTGGGACTAGCGGGGGGACCTCACAATGAGCAGTTCTTC. This translates into CASSFVGLAGGPHNEQFF.

V usage is TRBV4-3 and J usage is TRBJ1-2, with D possibly matching TRBD1 (6 bases). Germline V gene data show CDR1 as LGHNA and CDR2 as YSLEER. The CDR3 totals 14 residues. Trimming removed 1 base at V and 4 bases at J, with 10 bases between. The CDR3 DNA is TGCGCCAGCAGCCAAGTTAGGGGGGGCTATGGCTACACCTTC. It yields the protein CASSQVRGGYGYTF.

This clone was detected once. The chain is built from TRBV6-1 and TRBJ1-2; 11 bases agree with TRBD1. This CDR3 has 15 amino acids. Germline loops: CDR1 MNHNS, CDR2 SASEGT. V gave up 6 bases and J gave up 7 bases; unmatched junction bases: 10. CDR3 nucleotides: TGTGCCAGCAGCCGAAAGGGACAGGGGGATGGTGGCTACACCTTC. This sequence encodes CASSRKGQGDGGYTF.

V gene TRBV30 combines with J gene TRBJ1-1; D not resolved. Germline V gene sequence: CDR1 GTSNPN, CDR2 SVGIG (reference sequence). This CDR3 contains 13 residues. The V end was cut by 0 bases, the J end by 7 bases, with 12 bases between. In DNA form, the CDR3 reads TGTGCCTGGAGTGTGAGGTTGGGTAATGAAGCTTTCTTT. This encodes CAWSVRLGNEAFF.

In its sample, this clone was seen once. The V call is TRBV2, the J call TRBJ1-4; the D gene is possibly TRBD1 (5 bases). The CDR3 spans 14 residues. V lost 6 bases and J lost 7, with 15 bases in between. The germline CDR1 and CDR2 sequences are SNHLY and FYNNEI. The CDR3 sequence: CASRATANSEKLFF. The CDR3 coding sequence is TGTGCCAGCAGGGCGACAGCCAACTCTGAAAAACTGTTTTTT.

The chain links TRBV7-9 to TRBJ2-2, with D maybe TRBD1 (6 bases). CDR1 is SEHNR and CDR2 is FQNEAQ in the germline V gene (reference sequence). The CDR3 has 16 amino acids. Deletions cut 1 base from V and 2 bases from J, with 11 bases between. CDR3 sequence (DNA): TGTGCCAGCAGCTTAGACAGGGTGACTAACACCGGGGAGCTGTTTTTT. This translates into CASSLDRVTNTGELFF.

About this clone itself: One end of the junction is discordant with germline, which a read error may explain. The same CDR3 arises from other DNA sequences in this sample as well. J is TRBJ2-7 and V is TRBV6-1; TRBD1 matches at 9 bases. In germline, CDR1 is MNHNS, CDR2 SASEGT. The CDR3 runs 15 residues. CDR3 sequence (DNA): TGCGCCAGCAGTGAATCGGGGACAGGGAGATACGAGCAGTACTTC. Protein product: CASSESGTGRYEQYF.

The V and J genes are TRBV9 and TRBJ1-1, with D uncertain. Per germline, CDR1 SGDLS and CDR2 YYNGEE. The CDR3 has 15 amino acids. Deletions cut 0 bases from V and 4 bases from J, with 13 bases between. CDR3 sequence: CASSVDTARGTEAFF. CDR3 DNA sequence: TGTGCCAGCAGCGTAGATACGGCCCGGGGCACTGAAGCTTTCTTT.

The V and J genes are TRBV5-4 and TRBJ1-2, with 7 bases that match TRBD1. The CDR3 sequence is 15 residues long. The germline gives CDR1 SGHNT, CDR2 YYREEE (reference sequence). V lost 0 bases to trimming and J lost 2 bases; unmatched junction nucleotides: 4. CDR3 sequence reads: CASSLVLGQNYGYTF. The CDR3 DNA follows: TGTGCCAGCAGCTTGGTGCTGGGACAGAACTATGGCTACACCTTC.

The rearrangement joins TRBV9 to TRBJ1-4; 7 bases agree with TRBD1. This CDR3 spans 16 amino acids. Germline V gene data show CDR1 as SGDLS and CDR2 as YYNGEE. The V and J ends lost 2 bases and 5 bases, in that order; junction bases with no gene match: 9. The CDR3 DNA reads as TGTGCCAGCAGCGTCTTCGACAGGGAGGAGAATGAAAAACTGTTTTTT. Its protein is CASSVFDREENEKLFF. Drawing the rest from reference TRBV9 and TRBJ1-4, the complete variable domain is DSGVTQTPKHLITATGQRVTLRCSPRSGDLSVYWYQQSLDQGLQFLIQYYNGEERAKGNILERFSAQQFPDLHSELNLSSLELGDSALYFCASSVFDREENEKLFFGSGTQLSVL.

The chain is built from TRBV6-1 and TRBJ2-7; TRBD1 is a possible D gene (5 bases). V was clipped by 3 bases and J by 2 bases, with 8 bases between them. Germline lookup yields CDR1 MNHNS and CDR2 SASEGT. The CDR3 spans 13 residues. The CDR3 sequence is CASSETAPYEQYF. DNA of the CDR3: TGTGCCAGCAGTGAGACAGCTCCCTACGAGCAGTACTTC.

The CDR3 sequence: CASSPDRVGYTF. As DNA, the CDR3 is TGTGCCAGCAGCCCCGACAGGGTGGGCTACACCTTC. The chain employs TRBV7-2 and TRBJ1-2; 7 nucleotides align to TRBD1. The CDR3 spans 12 residues. CDR1 is SGHTA and CDR2 is FQGNSA in the germline V gene. V lost 5 bases, J lost 8 bases, and 5 bases stayed unmatched. The variable domain in full, completed from reference TRBV7-2 and TRBJ1-2, reads GAGVSQSPSNKVTEKGKDVELRCDPISGHTALYWYRQSLGQGLEFLIYFQGNSAPDKSGLPSDRFSAERTGGSVSTLTIQRTQQEDSAVYLCASSPDRVGYTFGSGTRLTVV.

This rearrangement joins TRBV5-6 to TRBJ2-3; 7 nucleotides match TRBD2. Germline lookup yields CDR1 SGHDT and CDR2 YYEEEE. The CDR3 loop spans 12 amino acids. Trimming removed 2 bases from V and 9 bases from J; junction bases left unmatched: 3. CDR3 sequence: CASSFLRETQYF. The CDR3 bases are TGTGCCAGCAGCTTCTTGCGGGAGACGCAGTATTTT.

The sample holds one count of this clone. This chain connects TRBV30 to TRBJ2-1; D perhaps matches TRBD2 (6 bases). V was pared by 2 bases and J by 6 bases, with 17 bases between. This CDR3 has 15 amino acids. CDR1 is GTSNPN and CDR2 is SVGIG in the germline V gene (reference sequence). The CDR3, as DNA: TGTGCCTGGAGTACGGGGGTCCTCAAGACCAATGAGCAGTTCTTC. Its translation is CAWSTGVLKTNEQFF.

A single count supports this clone. Within the sample, other DNA sequences also encode this same CDR3. This chain joins TRBV7-2 and TRBJ1-5; maybe TRBD1 (5 bases). Trimming shortened V by 2 bases and J by 7 bases, and 6 bases separated the two germline ends. Germline V gene sequence: CDR1 SGHTA, CDR2 FQGNSA. This CDR3 region has 12 residues. CDR3 region: CASSLQGQPQHF. The CDR3 DNA sequence: TGTGCCAGCAGCTTACAGGGCCAGCCCCAGCATTTT. The full variable domain, completed using reference TRBV7-2 and TRBJ1-5, is GAGVSQSPSNKVTEKGKDVELRCDPISGHTALYWYRQSLGQGLEFLIYFQGNSAPDKSGLPSDRFSAERTGGSVSTLTIQRTQQEDSAVYLCASSLQGQPQHFGDGTRLSIL.

This rearrangement joins TRBV4-1 to TRBJ1-1, with a possible D match to TRBD1 (5 bases). The CDR3 is made up of 12 amino acids. V shed 1 base and J shed 7 bases, with 7 bases lying between them. Germline V lookup: CDR1 MGHRA, CDR2 YSYEKL. The CDR3 protein is CASSQGGGEAFF. The CDR3 bases are TGCGCCAGCAGCCAAGGGGGGGGTGAAGCTTTCTTT.

V and J are TRBV18 and TRBJ1-1; a weak D match, TRBD1 (5 bases). Germline V gene data show CDR1 as KGHSH and CDR2 as LQKENI. Trimming removed 4 bases from V and 3 bases from J, with 15 bases in between. This CDR3 has 15 residues. The CDR3, as DNA: TGTGCCAGCTCACACGGGACTCTGAGGGACACTGAAGCTTTCTTT. It translates to CASSHGTLRDTEAFF.

The genes are TRBV5-1 and TRBJ1-4; D perhaps matches TRBD1 (5 bases). This CDR3 is built from 15 residues. V lost 2 bases and J lost 7, with 15 bases in between. In germline, CDR1 is SGHRS, CDR2 YFSETQ. In DNA form, the CDR3 reads TGCGCCAGCAGCTTCCGAGGAGGGGTGGTTGAAAAACTGTTTTTT. Protein product: CASSFRGGVVEKLFF.

In the case of this clone: This sample includes further DNA sequences coding for the same CDR3. The chain couples TRBV18 to TRBJ1-1; no firm D call. Germline CDR1 KGHSH, CDR2 LQKENI. The CDR3 contains 14 residues. V lost 5 bases, J lost 0 bases, and 10 bases lay in between. DNA of the CDR3: TGTGCCAGCTCAAGTCGGAGTATGAACACTGAAGCTTTCTTT. As protein: CASSSRSMNTEAFF.

This CDR3 reads CASSLRGAGLNTEAFF. DNA of the CDR3: TGTGCCAGCAGCCTGCGTGGGGCAGGGTTGAACACTGAAGCTTTCTTT. The chain has TRBV5-8 and TRBJ1-1; possibly TRBD1 for D (5 bases). V was pared by 4 bases and J by 0 bases, with 16 bases between. CDR1 is SGHTS, CDR2 YDEGEE, per germline. The CDR3 totals 16 residues.

The CDR3 DNA follows: TGCGCCAGCAGCTTGGGGCGGGGCGACCACAATGAGCAGTTCTTC. Encoded protein: CASSLGRGDHNEQFF. This rearrangement joins TRBV5-1 to TRBJ2-1; possible D gene TRBD2, 6 bases. V was clipped by 0 bases and J by 5 bases, with 12 bases between them. The length of the CDR3 is 15 residues. Germline-derived CDR1 and CDR2 are SGHRS and YFSETQ.

The chain couples TRBV6-6 to TRBJ2-3; 9 positions match TRBD2. CDR1 and CDR2 (germline): MNHNY, SVGAGI (reference sequence). V shed 1 base and J 5 bases; nucleotides not matched to a gene: 7. The CDR3 contains 16 residues. The CDR3: CASSYWRGGPRDTQYF. In DNA form, the CDR3 reads TGTGCCAGCAGTTACTGGCGGGGGGGCCCCAGAGATACGCAGTATTTT.